This passage covers 32 T cell receptor beta chains from one sample sequenced in a study of early T cells in non-severe SARS-CoV-2 infection. TCRdb re-called the 5' RACE reads with MiXCR, one entry per CDR3 protein. The table lists some 66,000 distinct CDR3 sequences, over 8% of them singletons, with roughly 3.2% in the top ten. Source material: whole blood. The receptors derive from an adult who was a healthcare worker with PCR-confirmed SARS-CoV-2 infection or an uninfected control (not recorded which).

This clonotype was observed a few times. This rearrangement joins TRBV30 to TRBJ2-5; D may correspond to TRBD1 or TRBD2 (5 bases each). CDR1 and CDR2 from the germline V gene are GTSNPN and SVGIG (reference sequence). V gave up 0 bases and J gave up 0 bases, with 5 bases separating them. This CDR3 is 13 amino acids long. For the CDR3, the DNA is TGTGCCTGGAGTGTGGGGGACCAAGAGACCCAGTACTTC. Its translation is CAWSVGDQETQYF.

This clonotype was counted at least ten times. The genes are TRBV6-5 and TRBJ1-6, with 9 positions matching TRBD1. The V gene's germline CDR1 is MNHEY and CDR2 SVGAGI. The V and J ends lost 5 bases and 7 bases, in that order; junction bases with no gene match: 9. The CDR3 has 16 amino acids. CDR3 sequence reads: CASSPHQDRGNSPLHF. In nucleotides, the CDR3 is TGTGCCAGCAGTCCCCACCAGGACAGGGGAAATTCACCCCTCCACTTT.

This clonotype has only a few counts. The CDR3 coding sequence is TGTGCCAGTAGTGCTAACTATGGCTACACCTTC. Translation: CASSANYGYTF. This chain uses TRBV19 with TRBJ1-2; D unresolved. Deletions cut 5 bases from V and 0 bases from J, with 1 base between. Germline V gene lookup returns CDR1 LNHDA and CDR2 SQIVND (reference sequence). The CDR3 length is 11 residues.

This clonotype was seen only a few times. The rearrangement joins TRBV5-1 to TRBJ1-5; D possibly corresponds to TRBD1 (5 bases). The CDR3 contains 16 residues. Germline CDR1 and CDR2: SGHRS and YFSETQ. V was trimmed by 2 bases and J by 0 bases, leaving 12 bases between them. As DNA, the CDR3 is TGCGCCAGCAGCTTAACAGGAGGATATAGCAATCAGCCCCAGCATTTT. Translating it yields CASSLTGGYSNQPQHF.

The CDR3 reads CSVEREVRETQYF. The CDR3 nucleotides read TGCAGCGTTGAGCGGGAGGTTCGGGAGACCCAGTACTTC. The chain carries TRBV29-1 and TRBJ2-5, with 8 bases that match TRBD2. The CDR3 is 13 amino acids. Germline lookup yields CDR1 SQVTM and CDR2 ANQGSEA. The V segment lost 3 bases and the J segment 5 bases; nucleotides outside the gene matches: 5. The full variable domain, completed using reference TRBV29-1 and TRBJ2-5, is SAVISQKPSRDICQRGTSLTIQCQVDSQVTMMFWYRQQPGQSLTLIATANQGSEATYESGFVIDKFPISRPNLTFSTLTVSNMSPEDSSIYLCSVEREVRETQYFGPGTRLLVL.

This clonotype was observed many times. J is TRBJ2-3 and V is TRBV7-2; D may be TRBD2 (5 bases). V dropped 5 bases and J dropped 1 base, with 13 bases sitting between them. Germline CDR1 SGHTA, CDR2 FQGNSA. This CDR3 is 15 amino acids long. The CDR3 reads CASSQDYSRTDTQYF. The CDR3 nucleotides read TGTGCCAGCAGCCAAGACTATTCTCGCACAGATACGCAGTATTTT.

This clonotype came up a few times. The chain is built from TRBV7-6 and TRBJ1-2; D is unclear. The CDR3 totals 13 residues. V lost 3 bases, J lost 1 base, and 6 bases lay in between. Germline V gene data show CDR1 as SGHVS and CDR2 as FNYEAQ. CDR3 sequence (DNA): TGTGCCAGCAGCTTGGACCTTAACTATGGCTACACCTTC. Translating it yields CASSLDLNYGYTF.

The CDR3 DNA sequence: TGCGCCAGCAGCTCTTTGACAGGAGCGCAAGAGACCCAGTACTTC. It specifies CASSSLTGAQETQYF. The V and J genes are TRBV5-1 and TRBJ2-5; D is possibly TRBD1 (6 bases). The germline V and J ends were trimmed by 3 bases and 2 bases, with 14 bases remaining between them. The CDR3 length is 15 residues. Germline-derived CDR1 and CDR2 are SGHRS and YFSETQ.

Ten or more counts support this clonotype. Here the CDR3 reads CASSLLGHNTGELFF. In DNA, the CDR3 is TGTGCCAGCAGCCTACTCGGACACAACACCGGGGAGCTGTTTTTT. V and J are TRBV2 and TRBJ2-2, with D possibly TRBD1 on 5 matching bases. Germline V gene sequence: CDR1 SNHLY, CDR2 FYNNEI. V lost 6 bases and J lost 2, with 13 bases in between. The CDR3 totals 15 residues.

The V and J genes are TRBV2 and TRBJ2-7; D is undetermined. V shed 6 bases and J shed 3 bases, with 15 bases lying between them. The CDR3 consists of 14 residues. In germline, CDR1 is SNHLY, CDR2 FYNNEI. CDR3 nucleotides: TGTGCCAGCAGCGCCTCCTATGAAAACTACGAGCAGTACTTC. As protein: CASSASYENYEQYF.

This clonotype was counted at least ten times. The chain carries TRBV6-4 and TRBJ2-1; 10 nucleotides align to TRBD2. Germline CDR1 reads MRHNA; CDR2 reads SNTAGT. The CDR3 is 14 amino acids. Trimming took 6 bases from V and 9 from J; bases not matched to a gene: 8. CDR3 coding DNA: TGTGCCAGCAGCTCCCCGGGACTAGCGAGTGAGCAGTTCTTC. Its protein is CASSSPGLASEQFF.

This clonotype was observed many times. The J gene is TRBJ2-1, the V gene TRBV7-2; no definite D call. CDR3 length equals 12 residues. V dropped 2 bases and J dropped 10 bases, with 9 bases sitting between them. The germline V gene encodes CDR1 SGHTA and CDR2 FQGNSA. CDR3 nucleotide sequence: TGTGCCAGCAGCTTAAGGTACATCGAGCAGTTCTTC. Protein product: CASSLRYIEQFF.

This clonotype was detected many times. The chain combines TRBV2 with TRBJ2-1; D gene uncertain. With 6 bases removed from V and 2 bases from J, the gap between germline ends came to 5 bases. Germline CDR1 and CDR2: SNHLY and FYNNEI. The CDR3 is 12 residues long. The CDR3 spells CASSSAYNEQFF. In DNA form, the CDR3 reads TGTGCCAGCAGCAGCGCCTACAATGAGCAGTTCTTC.

The genes are TRBV20-1 and TRBJ2-5, with 15 bases fitting TRBD2. The CDR3 runs 15 residues. Germline V lookup: CDR1 DFQATT, CDR2 SNEGSKA (reference sequence). J lost 9 bases, V lost 5 bases, and 10 bases had no gene match. The CDR3 reads CSALRTSGGVEAQYF. The DNA of the CDR3 is TGCAGTGCTCTGAGGACTAGCGGGGGGGTCGAGGCCCAGTACTTC.

By share of the sample, this clonotype is medium-sized. This sequence joins TRBV2 and TRBJ2-7; tentative D call: TRBD2 (5 bases). V gave up 4 bases and J gave up 7 bases, with 17 bases separating them. This CDR3 is 14 amino acids long. CDR1 SNHLY and CDR2 FYNNEI come from the germline V gene. The CDR3 DNA follows: TGTGCCAGCAGTGCCGTCAGTGGAACGGGGGAGCAGTACTTC. It yields the protein CASSAVSGTGEQYF.

J is TRBJ2-7 and V is TRBV9; unclear D gene. The ends were cut back, 9 bases at V and 3 bases at J, with 1 base in the middle. The germline V gene encodes CDR1 SGDLS and CDR2 YYNGEE. CDR3 length equals 8 residues. The CDR3 reads CANYEQYF. As DNA, the CDR3 is TGTGCCAACTACGAGCAGTACTTC.

This clonotype appeared a few times. The chain joins TRBV6-6 to TRBJ1-2, with 7 positions matching TRBD1. There are 14 residues in the CDR3. The J segment lost 2 bases and the V segment lost 5 bases, leaving 5 bases of the junction unmatched. CDR1 is MNHNY, CDR2 SVGAGI, per germline (reference sequence). CDR3 region: CASSRDRANYGYTF. Here the CDR3 DNA reads TGTGCCAGCAGTAGAGACAGGGCAAACTATGGCTACACCTTC.

V usage is TRBV6-2 or TRBV6-3 and J usage is TRBJ1-5, with 11 bases lining up with TRBD1. Per germline, CDR1 MNHEY and CDR2 SVGEGT. The trim removed 6 bases at V and 4 bases at J, leaving 8 bases unmatched. CDR3 length equals 16 residues. CDR3 protein: CASSPIGTGGNQPQHF. Written as DNA, the CDR3 is TGTGCCAGCAGCCCTATCGGGACAGGGGGAAATCAGCCCCAGCATTTT.

At least ten counts were recorded for this clonotype. The chain is built from TRBV7-2 and TRBJ1-1; D not certain. The CDR3 has 15 amino acids. The germline V and J ends were trimmed by 0 bases and 2 bases, with 10 bases remaining between them. CDR1 is SGHTA, CDR2 FQGNSA, per germline. This CDR3 reads CASSLAQTVNTEAFF. The CDR3 coding sequence is TGTGCCAGCAGCTTAGCCCAAACGGTTAACACTGAAGCTTTCTTT.

This rearrangement joins TRBV5-5 to TRBJ2-1; 11 bases agree with TRBD2. The V and J ends lost 4 bases and 7 bases, in that order; junction bases with no gene match: 7. Germline assignment: CDR1 SGHKS and CDR2 YYEKEE (reference sequence). There are 15 residues in the CDR3. CDR3 coding DNA: TGTGCCAGCAGCCCGCTGACTAGCGGGATAAATGAGCAGTTCTTC. Its translation: CASSPLTSGINEQFF.

This sequence joins TRBV20-1 and TRBJ2-1; 9 nucleotides match TRBD2. This CDR3 is 16 amino acids long. Germline loops: CDR1 DFQATT, CDR2 SNEGSKA (reference sequence). The V segment lost 1 base and the J segment 4 bases; nucleotides outside the gene matches: 8. CDR3 coding DNA: TGCAGTGCTAGAGGACTAGCGGAGATCCGATACAATGAGCAGTTCTTC. Translating it yields CSARGLAEIRYNEQFF.

A few counts support this clonotype. The genes are TRBV6-6 and TRBJ2-7; 7 positions agree with TRBD1. The ends lost 2 bases at V and 1 base at J; junction bases unmatched: 5. Germline values: CDR1 MNHNY, CDR2 SVGAGI (reference sequence). The CDR3 covers 15 residues. This CDR3 reads CASSYTSGQSYEQYF. The CDR3 region has the DNA TGTGCCAGCAGTTACACCTCGGGACAGTCCTACGAGCAGTACTTC.

This clonotype came up many times. The genes are TRBV9 and TRBJ2-7; 7 bases map to TRBD1. Unmatched junction bases numbered 12, after V lost 4 bases and J lost 5 bases. The germline CDR1 and CDR2 sequences are SGDLS and YYNGEE. The CDR3 spans 15 residues. CDR3 nucleotide sequence: TGTGCCAGCAGCACTCGAGACGGGACAGCCAACGAGCAGTACTTC. Amino acids: CASSTRDGTANEQYF.

This clonotype has more than one count but fewer than ten. CDR3 amino acids: CASSLVREQAFF. CDR3 DNA sequence: TGTGCCAGCAGCTTAGTCAGAGAACAAGCTTTCTTT. This sequence joins TRBV7-9 and TRBJ1-1; D gene uncertain. This CDR3 region has 12 residues. The germline gives CDR1 SEHNR, CDR2 FQNEAQ (reference sequence). Trimming pared 1 base from V and 9 bases from J, leaving 9 bases between.

The chain links TRBV30 to TRBJ2-1; the match to TRBD2 covers 7 bases. The germline gives CDR1 GTSNPN, CDR2 SVGIG (reference sequence). Losses at the gene ends were 2 bases for V and 3 bases for J; bases not matched to a gene: 10. The CDR3 is 16 residues long. The DNA of the CDR3 is TGTGCCTGGAGTCCCAAGACTAGCTCCTTCTACAATGAGCAGTTCTTC. Its protein product is CAWSPKTSSFYNEQFF.

This clonotype was counted only a few times. The chain uses TRBV29-1 and TRBJ2-1, with 8 bases identical to TRBD2. Trimming took 3 bases from V and 5 from J; bases not matched to a gene: 3. The CDR3 runs to 13 residues. Germline CDR1 and CDR2: SQVTM and ANQGSEA. The CDR3 coding sequence is TGCAGCGTTGACGGGAGGGCCCACAATGAGCAGTTCTTC. This translates into CSVDGRAHNEQFF.

The V call is TRBV20-1, the J call TRBJ1-4; D uncertain. Per the germline V gene, CDR1 is DFQATT and CDR2 is SNEGSKA (reference sequence). V was clipped by 2 bases and J by 5 bases, with 6 bases between them. The CDR3 contains 12 residues. CDR3 loop: CSARLENEKLFF. The CDR3 region has the DNA TGCAGTGCTAGATTGGAAAATGAAAAACTGTTTTTT.

The rearrangement links TRBV5-1 to TRBJ1-1, with TRBD1 as a possible D gene (6 bases). This CDR3 region has 15 residues. CDR1 is SGHRS, CDR2 YFSETQ, per germline. V was pared by 7 bases and J by 1 base, with 17 bases between. The CDR3 here is CASRAGATANTEAFF. The CDR3 region has the DNA TGCGCCAGCCGAGCAGGGGCCACCGCGAACACTGAAGCTTTCTTT.

The chain employs TRBV12-3 or TRBV12-4 and TRBJ2-1, with 9 bases lining up with TRBD1. The CDR3 spans 15 residues. The V gene end was trimmed by 6 bases and the J gene end by 5 bases; junction bases not matched to a gene: 8. The CDR3 loop reads CASRETGGADNEQFF. The CDR3 nucleotides are TGTGCCAGCAGAGAAACAGGGGGCGCGGACAATGAGCAGTTCTTC.

This clonotype occurred many times. The chain recombines TRBV15 with TRBJ2-7; TRBD2 matches 11 bases. The CDR3 covers 16 residues. V gave up 3 bases and J gave up 5 bases; unmatched junction bases: 9. Per germline, CDR1 LNHNV and CDR2 YYDKDF (reference sequence). In nucleotides, the CDR3 is TGTGCCACCAGCAGGGACCGTACTAGCGGGAGTAACGAGCAGTACTTC. The encoded protein is CATSRDRTSGSNEQYF.

V and J are TRBV11-2 and TRBJ1-2; 8 positions match TRBD1. The CDR3 runs to 18 residues. Per germline, CDR1 SGHAT and CDR2 FQNNGV. J was trimmed by 5 bases and V by 4 bases; bases with no gene match: 18. The CDR3 is CASSSFSGTGVNFYGYTF. CDR3 nucleotides: TGTGCCAGCAGCTCCTTCTCCGGGACAGGCGTTAACTTTTATGGCTACACCTTC.

This clonotype was found a few times. The chain joins TRBV11-2 to TRBJ2-2; D uncertain. CDR3 length: 14 amino acids. The germline V and J ends were trimmed by 3 bases and 6 bases, with 11 bases remaining between them. Per the germline V gene, CDR1 is SGHAT and CDR2 is FQNNGV. Here the CDR3 reads CASSLAPMAGELFF. The CDR3 DNA sequence: TGTGCCAGCAGCTTGGCCCCCATGGCCGGGGAGCTGTTTTTT.